The sequence of this T cell receptor (beta chain) was determined in a study of Ad26.COV2.S vaccination and SARS-CoV-2 variants (dated by TCRdb to the early 2020s). With respect to the entire study: Donors in the vaccine arm were drawn from COV1001, a multicentre, randomized, double-blind, placebo-controlled phase I-IIa trial testing Ad26.COV2.S in healthy adults. The TCR-sequenced set comprised about 32 samples: around 20 Ad26.COV2.S vaccine recipients, 5 placebo recipients and 8 SARS-CoV-2 convalescent individuals. Participants in the trial were split at random into five groups of five each, receiving low-dose or high-dose Ad26.COV2.S once or twice, or else placebo on both occasions. Blinding of investigators to trial group allocation was maintained during experiments and outcome assessment. Ad26.COV2.S was given intramuscularly at 5x10^10 or 1x10^11 viral particles, as a single shot or as two shots 56 days apart. Sequencing of the TCRbeta repertoire served to evaluate the specificity and breadth of SARS-CoV-2-reactive T cell receptors following Ad26.COV2.S vaccination. Here is what the overall study found, with its caveats: Higher spike-specific TCR breadth was observed in Ad26.COV2.S recipients than in placebo recipients (P = 0.0014). The study was not powered to compare responses between vaccine doses or regimens. The authors noted that total T cell responses may have been underestimated by the TCR breadth and depth analyses. Non-spike TCR breadth was comparable between vaccine and placebo recipients, consistent with the vaccine containing only spike. After vaccination, substantial breadth of spike-specific CD8+ and CD4+ T cell responses was reported.

The treatment or condition label, read with the paper, signifies: 19 received Ad26.COV2.S at low or high dose, single or two shots; about five received placebo; per-sample allocation not given. For vaccine and placebo recipients, repertoires were sequenced using samples collected on day 63 after the first injection. Cohort 1b enrolled about 25 adults aged 18-55 years at a single site in Boston, USA, between 29 July and 7 August 2020. Ad26.COV2.S was a replication-incompetent adenovirus type 26 vector expressing a prefusion-stabilized SARS-CoV-2 spike protein from the original Wuhan strain. TCRbeta CDR3 regions were sequenced with the immunoSEQ Assay. After extraction, genomic DNA underwent amplification by bias-controlled multiplex PCR, followed by high-throughput sequencing. The authors' analysis ran thus. To quantify the absolute abundance of every unique TCRbeta CDR3 region, sequences were collapsed and filtered. T cell fraction was estimated by normalizing TCRbeta template counts to usable DNA, which was measured by amplifying reference genes present in all nucleated cells. Repertoire TCRs were annotated as SARS-CoV-2-specific by exact matching of V gene, CDR3 amino acid sequence and J gene to a known reactive TCR set. MIRA supplied the reference SARS-CoV-2 TCR set, which was filtered for enrichment in COVID-19-positive ImmuneCODE repertoires so that public or cross-reactive TCRs were removed. Drawing on the MIRA antigens, annotated TCRs were analysed further at the level of specific ORF or position within ORF. Depth was the summed frequency of annotated unique rearrangements, while breadth was defined as annotated unique rearrangements over total unique productive rearrangements. Two-sided Wilcoxon rank-sum tests were applied when comparing TCR breadth between groups. TCRdb mirrors the immuneACCESS table, restricted to in-frame sequences. Some clones are absent from its copies; in checked studies, under half trace to an unresolved V gene, and the reason for the others is unknown. From that table come the V and J calls and clone size; the DNA was used to work out D and trimming. Within this sample are 300,000 to 500,000 clones, with more than 85% of them counted one time only. Clones ranked in the top ten supply 3.5% of the sample.

Cut back by 4 bases and 3 bases, the V and J ends lie 12 bases apart. Inclusive of the bounding cysteine and phenylalanine, the CDR3 is 14 residues long. The only DNA kept is the CDR3, 42 bases in frame from the first base. Taken from the germline V gene (reference sequence), the CDR1 and CDR2 loops are LNHDA and SQIVND. As regards this clone: What this receptor recognizes is not known. Base-call qualities are not available, and no considerably larger clone is one nucleotide away.

The input for sequencing was peripheral blood, taken in a trial of Ad26.COV2.S vaccine versus placebo. The receptor comes from a person aged 18-65 years who received the Ad26.COV2.S COVID-19 vaccine or a placebo. Recombination linked TRBV19 to TRBJ1-2; the D gene assignment is ambiguous. The CDR3 region reads CASSTAGLHYGYTF. The base sequence is TGTGCCAGTAGTACGGCAGGCCTACACTATGGCTACACCTTC.